This T cell receptor beta chain was sequenced during a study of cytotoxic CD8 clonotypes in ibrutinib-treated CLL. Overall study: Included were 11 relapsed/refractory and roughly 15 treatment-naive patients, of whom roughly 17 were IGHV unmutated. Patients gave response samples after a median 12 months of treatment, range 6 to 36. Across samples, productive templates numbered about 240,000 and productive rearrangements reached 80,000 to 100,000 on average.

The CDR3 consists of 15 residues. In germline, CDR1 is MGHRA, CDR2 YSYEKL. V gave up 5 bases and J gave up 0 bases, with 14 bases separating them. TCRdb's table, derived via immunoSEQ multiplex PCR, lists solely in-frame clones and lacks some. The table records 110,000 to 150,000 clones, about 70% of them present only once. The count of this clone is one. Antigen specificity is unknown. General study findings and limits: Public clonotypes showed up rarely, and on treatment they shrank or held steady.

The input for sequencing was PBMCs, taken after 24 months of ibrutinib treatment. J is TRBJ2-7 and V is TRBV4-1; D is tentatively TRBD1 or TRBD2 (5 bases each). This sequence was found in a human donor with chronic lymphocytic leukemia. DNA for the CDR3: TGCGCCAGCAGCTTCGGGACCCTCAGCTCCTACGAGCAGTACTTC. Translated, it gives CASSFGTLSSYEQYF.